This TCR beta chain emerged from a study of cytomegalovirus exposure and HLA in healthy donors. Findings and caveats of the study: Analysis was carried out at a later point, and it linked a missense DCLRE1C variant to TCR beta V- and J-gene trimming. Donors belonging to an Asian-associated ancestry cluster reportedly showed fewer N-insertions in productive TCRs than the 666-donor mean, according to what a later analysis found. A later analysis linked fewer than 20,000 TCR beta sequences to HLA alleles at 0.05 false discovery rate. Donor immune exposure was known only as CMV serostatus.

Use of 60 Vbeta and 13 Jbeta primers characterized the PCR. Generated by immunoSEQ multiplex PCR, the TCRdb table keeps only in-frame clones and is missing some. The table records about 150,000 clones, roughly 70% of them present only once. CDR1 is MNHNS, CDR2 SASEGT, per germline. This CDR3 region has 15 residues. About this clone itself: Its antigen is not known.

The sequencing sample was made of PBMCs. This TCR came from a man aged 25 to 40 in good health and CMV-seronegative. V usage is TRBV6-1 and J usage is TRBJ2-5; D is perhaps TRBD2 (7 bases). The J call is in doubt because the DNA end fits TRBJ2-7 better. This CDR3 is CASSEGGGLSYEQYF. The CDR3 nucleotides read TGTGCCAGCAGTGAAGGGGGGGGGCTATCCTACGAGCAGTACTTC.